This T cell receptor (beta chain) was sequenced for a study of blood T cell repertoires in COVID-19. Study details: Researchers got acute and convalescent COVID-19 samples from the United States, Italy and Spain. In each case, the material was cDNA or gDNA derived from T cells, B-cell-depleted T cells, or PBMCs.

Original handling: Estimation of nucleated cell counts was performed using reference gene primer amplification. Assay used: immunoSEQ multiplex PCR; TCRdb lists only in-frame clones, some missing. D and trimming were read from the DNA, whereas the V and J calls and clone size are those reported in that table. In the table there are 200,000 to 250,000 clones, 70% to 85% of which are singletons. The receptor was isolated from a woman at least 80 years old with acute or convalescent COVID-19. The sample taken for sequencing was peripheral blood.

For the CDR3, the DNA is TGTGCCACCAGCATCGGGACTAGCGGGAACACAGATACGCAGTATTTT. Protein sequence: CATSIGTSGNTDTQYF. V usage is TRBV15 and J usage is TRBJ2-3; 13 bases line up with TRBD2. Trimming cost V 4 bases and J 2 bases; bases outside gene matches: 3. There are 16 residues in the CDR3. Germline V CDR1 and CDR2: LNHNV, YYDKDF (reference sequence). Full variable domain (rest looked up from reference TRBV15 and TRBJ2-3): DAMVIQNPRYQVTQFGKPVTLSCSQTLNHNVMYWYQQKSSQAPKLLFHYYDKDFNNEADTPDNFQSRRPNTSFCFLDIRSPGLGDTAMYLCATSIGTSGNTDTQYFGPGTRLTVL.